This T cell receptor (beta chain) was profiled in a study of T cells in women clearing cervical HPV infection. Libraries were prepared by immunoSEQ multiplex PCR; TCRdb keeps only in-frame clonotypes and omits some of them. The sample data list 25,000 to 35,000 clones. Notes on this clone: The read terminates 3 residues before the CDR3 end, so the remaining end is supplied by the germline J gene.

The V segment lost 4 bases and the J segment 4 bases; nucleotides outside the gene matches: 4. The CDR3 loop spans 14 amino acids. Germline lookup yields CDR1 MRHNA and CDR2 SNTAGT. The chain joins TRBV6-4 to TRBJ2-3; 8 positions agree with TRBD1. The sequencing input was blood buffy coat. The clonotype originates from a woman aged 18-70 years with a cervical HPV16 infection that either progressed to CIN3+ or cleared (not recorded which). The covered CDR3 bases are TGTGCCAGCAGTGCGGGACAGGAGGCAGATACG. Its protein is CASSAGQEADT. The whole CDR3 protein reads CASSAGQEADTQYF.